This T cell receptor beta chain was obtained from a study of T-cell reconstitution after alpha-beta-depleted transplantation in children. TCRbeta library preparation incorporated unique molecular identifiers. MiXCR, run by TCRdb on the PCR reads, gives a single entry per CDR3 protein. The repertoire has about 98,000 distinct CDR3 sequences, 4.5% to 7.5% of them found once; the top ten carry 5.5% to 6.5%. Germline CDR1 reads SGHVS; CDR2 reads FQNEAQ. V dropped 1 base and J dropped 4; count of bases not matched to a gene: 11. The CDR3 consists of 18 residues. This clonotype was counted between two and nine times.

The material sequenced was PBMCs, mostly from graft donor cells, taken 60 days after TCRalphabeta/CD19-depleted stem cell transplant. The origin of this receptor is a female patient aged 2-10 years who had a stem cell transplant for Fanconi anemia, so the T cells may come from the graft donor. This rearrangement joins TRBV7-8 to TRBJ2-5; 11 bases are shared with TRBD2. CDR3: CASSLGLAGGLSAETQYF. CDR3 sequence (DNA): TGTGCCAGCAGCTTAGGGCTAGCGGGGGGTCTCTCAGCAGAGACCCAGTACTTC.